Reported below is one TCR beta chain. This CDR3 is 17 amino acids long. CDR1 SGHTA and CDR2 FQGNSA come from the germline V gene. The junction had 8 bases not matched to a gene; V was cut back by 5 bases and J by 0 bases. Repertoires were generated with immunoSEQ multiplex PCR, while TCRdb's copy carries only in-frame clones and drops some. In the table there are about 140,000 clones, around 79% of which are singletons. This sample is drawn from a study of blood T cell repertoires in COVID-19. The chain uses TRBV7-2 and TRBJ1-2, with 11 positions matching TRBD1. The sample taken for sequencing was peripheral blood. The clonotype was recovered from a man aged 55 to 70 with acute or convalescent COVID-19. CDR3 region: CASSQDRGPPPNYGYTF. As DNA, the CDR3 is TGTGCCAGCAGCCAGGACAGGGGGCCCCCTCCTAACTATGGCTACACCTTC.